This TCR beta chain was retrieved from a study of cytomegalovirus exposure and HLA in healthy donors. The primer mix had 60 Vbeta and 13 Jbeta primers. Data came from immunoSEQ multiplex PCR; TCRdb stores just in-frame clones and leaves some out. The sample records more than 95,000 clones, around 77% being singletons. With regard to this clone: Its antigen is unidentified.

Study-wide points: Reportedly, diagnosis of cytomegalovirus status by the classifier showed high specificity and sensitivity.

The CDR3 sequence is 14 residues long. The germline gives CDR1 KGHSH, CDR2 LQKENI. Trimming pared 3 bases from V and 7 bases from J, leaving 13 bases between. The sequence was collected from a man aged 50 to 60 in good health and CMV-seropositive. The sample comprised PBMCs. V and J are TRBV18 and TRBJ2-1, with D tentatively TRBD2 (6 bases). The CDR3 bases are TGTGCCAGCTCACCTTTGCGGGAAGGGAATGAGCAGTTCTTC. Its protein is CASSPLREGNEQFF.